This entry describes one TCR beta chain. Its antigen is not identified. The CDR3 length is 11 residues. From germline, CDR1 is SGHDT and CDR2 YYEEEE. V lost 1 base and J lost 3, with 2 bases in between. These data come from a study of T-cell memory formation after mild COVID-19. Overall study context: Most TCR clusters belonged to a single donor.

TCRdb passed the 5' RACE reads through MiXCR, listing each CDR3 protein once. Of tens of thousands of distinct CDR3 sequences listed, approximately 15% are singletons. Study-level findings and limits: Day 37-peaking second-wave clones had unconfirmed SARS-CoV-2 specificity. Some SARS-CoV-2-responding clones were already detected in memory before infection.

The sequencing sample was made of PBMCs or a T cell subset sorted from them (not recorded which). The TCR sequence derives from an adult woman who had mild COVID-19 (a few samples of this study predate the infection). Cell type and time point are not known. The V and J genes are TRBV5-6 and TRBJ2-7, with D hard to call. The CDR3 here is CASSLFYEQYF. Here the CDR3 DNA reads TGTGCCAGCAGCTTGTTCTACGAGCAGTACTTC. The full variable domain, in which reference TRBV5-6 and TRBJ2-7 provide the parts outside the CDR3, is DAGVTQSPTHLIKTRGQQVTLRCSPKSGHDTVSWYQQALGQGPQFIFQYYEEEERQRGNFPDRFSGHQFPNYSSELNVNALLLGDSALYLCASSLFYEQYFGPGTRLTVT.